This T cell receptor (beta chain) was identified in a study of T cells in Graves' hyperthyroidism and ophthalmopathy. This clonotype was seen at least ten times. The CDR3 is 11 amino acids. Germline loops: CDR1 SGHAT, CDR2 FQNNGV. Trimming pared 1 base from V and 8 bases from J, leaving 5 bases between. TCR beta CDR3 regions were amplified from RNA. When the TCR CDR3 underwent first-round RT-PCR, the HTBI primer set was used. TCRdb analysed the multiplex PCR reads with MiXCR anew, one entry per CDR3 protein. The sample lists roughly 160,000 distinct CDR3 sequences; approximately 9% were seen once. This receptor was obtained from a woman aged 18-35 years with Graves' hyperthyroidism that later progressed to Graves' ophthalmopathy. V is TRBV11-2 and J is TRBJ1-2; D is uncertain. Sample: blood. The CDR3 is CASSLGWGYTF. CDR3 nucleotide sequence: TGTGCCAGCAGCTTAGGTTGGGGCTACACCTTC.